This TCR beta chain appears in the sequencing data of a study of cytomegalovirus exposure and HLA in healthy donors. This clone was seen a handful of times. PCR amplification relied on 60 Vbeta primers (plus 13 Jbeta primers). Generated by immunoSEQ multiplex PCR, the TCRdb table keeps only in-frame clones and is missing some. The table records some 160,000 clones, roughly a tenth of them present only once. CDR1 and CDR2 (germline): GTSNPN, SVGIG (reference sequence). The CDR3 loop spans 13 amino acids. Trimming pared 3 bases from V and 8 bases from J, leaving 16 bases between. The V call is TRBV30, the J call TRBJ1-2, with TRBD1 as a possible D gene (6 bases). This TCR came from a male donor in good health and CMV-seronegative. Sample: PBMCs. As DNA, the CDR3 is TGTGCCTGGAGCCGGACAAGGGGGTTGGGCTACACCTTC. Its protein is CAWSRTRGLGYTF.